Below, one T cell receptor beta chain is given with its context. Vbeta (60) and Jbeta (13) primers were used in the PCR. Measured with immunoSEQ multiplex PCR; TCRdb has only the in-frame clones, and not every one. The profile shows about 160,000 clones, roughly 78% of them singletons. This sample is drawn from a study of cytomegalovirus exposure and HLA in healthy donors. V was shortened by 6 bases and J by 6 bases, with 12 bases between the two germline ends. This CDR3 has 12 residues. Germline CDR1 is SGHNT and CDR2 is YENEEA. This TCR derives from a woman in her 50s in good health and CMV-seropositive. Input material: PBMCs. V usage is TRBV11-3 and J usage is TRBJ2-7; D is uncertain. This CDR3 reads CASSTKMSEQYF. CDR3 nucleotides: TGTGCCAGCAGTACTAAAATGAGCGAGCAGTACTTC. Filled out from reference TRBV11-3 and TRBJ2-7, the complete variable domain reads EAGVVQSPRYKIIEKKQPVAFWCNPISGHNTLYWYLQNLGQGPELLIRYENEEAVDDSQLPKDRFSAERLKGVDSTLKIQPAELGDSAVYLCASSTKMSEQYFGPGTRLTVT.